This T cell receptor (beta chain) originates from a study of T cells after somatic rescue of genetic block. Trimming stripped 2 bases from V and 3 bases from J, with 11 bases between. CDR1 is MNHEY, CDR2 SMNVEV, per germline (reference sequence). This CDR3 spans 14 amino acids. The protocol was immunoSEQ multiplex PCR, while the TCRdb copy is restricted to in-frame clones and leaves out a portion. The sample lists tens of thousands of clones, 85% to 90% seen once, with around 1.6% in the top ten. The chain couples TRBV27 to TRBJ2-7; D is perhaps TRBD2 (5 bases). Sequenced input: peripheral blood mononuclear cells (PBMCs). This sequence originates from a woman aged 18-30 years. Here the CDR3 reads CASSLGWAGYEQYF. CDR3 DNA: TGTGCCAGCAGTTTAGGGTGGGCGGGCTACGAGCAGTACTTC.